The 19 T cell receptor beta chains presented below share a single source sample, sequenced in a study of tumor-infiltrating lymphocytes in primary liver carcinoma (dated by TCRdb to 2016 to 2017). Total RNA and DNA were co-extracted without cell sorting from approximately 20-30 mg of bulk tissue using the AllPrep DNA/RNA mini kit. Sequenced on an Illumina HiSeq 2500. TCRbeta-specific cDNA was reverse-transcribed from 500 ng total RNA using a constant-region primer and ProtoScript II reverse transcriptase. The TCRbeta libraries were prepared through three rounds of nested multiplex PCR following a slightly modified ARM-PCR procedure. The first two PCR rounds used multiplex TRBV1-TRBV30 forward primers with a Cbeta reverse primer, each for approximately 10 cycles. TCRdb's own reprocessing of the public reads used fastp at Q25 and MiXCR and kept productive beta chains. Rows merge per CDR3 protein into single entries with the most common DNA and genes. The sample table contains 70,000 to 95,000 distinct CDR3 sequences; only one count was recorded for about 70% of them. About 27% of the sample rests with the top ten.

Source material: liver tumor tissue from sampling region 4. Sample cell subset or site, as interpreted from the label and publication: tumor region T4, right-lateral pole. These receptor sequences come from a man aged 35-49 years with primary liver carcinoma and hepatitis B virus infection.

There are a few counts of this clonotype. This may be a read error, as it is one base from a much larger clone. The rearrangement joins TRBV10-3 to TRBJ2-7; D is uncertain. The CDR3 contains 14 residues. Trimming removed 0 bases at V and 0 bases at J, with 6 bases between. Germline V gene data show CDR1 as ENHRY and CDR2 as SYGVKD. CDR3 residues: CAISESETSYEQYF. The CDR3 DNA reads as TGTGCCATCAGTGAGTCGGAGACCTCCTACGAGCAGTACTTC.

The chain has TRBV12-3 or TRBV12-4 and TRBJ2-7; D is unresolved. Trimming stripped 5 bases from V and 0 bases from J, with 11 bases between. The CDR3 has 14 residues. CDR3 amino acids: CASSGPPRSYEQYF. The CDR3 DNA reads as TGTGCCAGCAGTGGCCCCCCACGCTCCTACGAGCAGTACTTC.

In the case of this clonotype: A much more abundant neighbour one base away suggests this may be a read error. J is TRBJ1-2 and V is TRBV28; D is possibly TRBD1 (6 bases). From germline, CDR1 is MDHEN and CDR2 SYDVKM. This CDR3 is 15 amino acids long. V was trimmed by 4 bases and J by 5 bases, leaving 17 bases between them. The CDR3 is CASSSRIGGEYGYTF. The CDR3 nucleotides read TGTGCCAGCAGTTCCCGGATAGGGGGGGAATATGGCTACACCTTC.

This clonotype occurred many times. The genes are TRBV5-6 and TRBJ1-1, with a tentative D call TRBD1 (5 bases). V was clipped by 4 bases and J by 0 bases, with 13 bases between them. Germline V gene lookup returns CDR1 SGHDT and CDR2 YYEEEE. The CDR3 extends over 15 amino acids. The CDR3 nucleotides read TGTGCCAGCAGCCCCGGGGGTGGACTGAACACTGAAGCTTTCTTT. As protein: CASSPGGGLNTEAFF.

Relative to its sample, this clonotype is medium-sized. The chain carries TRBV6-2 or TRBV6-3 and TRBJ2-1, with TRBD2 identical over 16 bases. The V gene end was trimmed by 1 base and the J gene end by 6 bases; junction bases not matched to a gene: 9. CDR3 length: 19 residues. Germline CDR1 and CDR2: MNHEY and SVGEGT. The CDR3 coding sequence is TGTGCCAGCAGTTACTTTCCGGGACTAGCGGGAGGGCCGGGCAATGAGCAGTTCTTC. Protein product: CASSYFPGLAGGPGNEQFF.

The chain is built from TRBV2 and TRBJ2-7; the D gene is possibly TRBD1 (5 bases). The CDR3 sequence is 12 residues long. V shed 10 bases and J shed 5 bases, with 15 bases lying between them. CDR1 and CDR2 from the germline V gene are SNHLY and FYNNEI. This CDR3 is CAIRSGHHEQYF. In nucleotides, the CDR3 is TGTGCCATCCGTTCAGGGCACCACGAGCAGTACTTC.

The V and J genes are TRBV23-1 and TRBJ2-3, with a tentative D call TRBD1 (6 bases). TRBV23-1 is noted as an ORF with a role that remains uncertain. The CDR3 contains 13 residues. Trimming pared 8 bases from V and 3 bases from J, leaving 12 bases between. In DNA form, the CDR3 reads TGCGCCAGCGTTCACAGGGTAACAGATACGCAGTATTTT. This gives the protein CASVHRVTDTQYF.

Worth noting for this clonotype: One junction end does not reproduce the germline sequence, and a read error may be involved. The rearrangement links TRBV4-1 to TRBJ2-1, with D perhaps being TRBD1 or TRBD2 (7 bases each). The CDR3 contains 17 residues. Germline V lookup: CDR1 MGHRA, CDR2 YSYEKL. The CDR3 region has the DNA TGCGCCAGCAACCTAGAGGCGGGAGTACAGGGGAGGAATGAGCAGCTCTTC. It codes for CASNLEAGVQGRNEQLF.

This clonotype was detected only a few times. Relative to the germline gene, one junction end is altered; a read error may explain this. CDR3 residues: CASSSPGGKGRYEHYF. The CDR3 nucleotides are TGTGCCAGCAGTTCCCCCGGTGGGAAGGGACGCTACGAGCACTACTTC. The chain has TRBV28 and TRBJ2-7; D is possibly TRBD1 or TRBD2 (5 bases each). The CDR3 is 16 residues long. CDR1 is MDHEN, CDR2 SYDVKM, per germline. Full variable domain (remainder filled in from reference TRBV28 and TRBJ2-7): DVKVTQSSRYLVKRTGEKVFLECVQDMDHENMFWYRQDPGLGLRLIYFSYDVKMKEKGDIPEGYSVSREKKERFSLILESASTNQTSMYLCASSSPGGKGRYEHYFGPGTRLTVT.

The table lists this clonotype with many counts. The V and J genes are TRBV10-3 and TRBJ2-7, with 8 bases identical to TRBD2. V lost 10 bases to trimming and J lost 5 bases; unmatched junction nucleotides: 13. CDR1 and CDR2 from the germline V gene are ENHRY and SYGVKD. The CDR3 has 14 amino acids. As DNA, the CDR3 is TGTGCCACGTCGACTAGCGTGGGCCTGGACGAGCAGTACTTC. Amino acids: CATSTSVGLDEQYF.

This chain joins TRBV11-2 and TRBJ1-3, with D maybe TRBD1 (5 bases). Germline loops: CDR1 SGHAT, CDR2 FQNNGV. CDR3 length: 13 amino acids. The CDR3 spells CVSAQGVGNTIYF. CDR3 nucleotide sequence: TGTGTCTCGGCCCAGGGAGTTGGAAACACCATATATTTT.

The count of this clonotype is one. This sequence may be a read error, since a much larger clone differs from it by one base. The V call is TRBV24-1, the J call TRBJ2-5; 9 bases agree with TRBD1. Losses at the gene ends were 10 bases for V and 3 bases for J; bases not matched to a gene: 8. Germline assignment: CDR1 KGHDR and CDR2 SFDVKD. CDR3 length: 14 residues. The CDR3 DNA is TGTGCCACAAACCCCGGGACAGGGAAAGAGACCCAGTACTTC. This codes for CATNPGTGKETQYF.

About this clonotype itself: Its ends do not fully match the called genes, so a read error is possible. The V gene is TRBV6-1, the J gene TRBJ1-5; no definite D call. The CDR3 spans 16 residues. Germline V gives CDR1 MNHNS, CDR2 SASEGT. CDR3 residues: CANSETTSDSNQSRHF. The CDR3, as DNA: TGTGCCAACAGTGAAACTACATCCGATAGCAATCAGTCCCGGCATTTT.

This clonotype was seen repeatedly, ten times or more. This chain connects TRBV25-1 to TRBJ2-7; D unresolved. The ends were cut back, 2 bases at V and 3 bases at J, with 2 bases in the middle. There are 11 residues in the CDR3. Germline V gene sequence: CDR1 MGHDK, CDR2 SYGVNS. In DNA, the CDR3 is TGTGCCAGCAGTGAACACTACGAGCAGTACTTC. Translation: CASSEHYEQYF.

Comment on this clonotype: A much larger clone lies one base from this, so it may be a read error. This rearrangement joins TRBV30 to TRBJ2-7; 10 nucleotides align to TRBD2. The CDR3 is 14 residues long. With V trimmed by 2 bases and J by 6 bases, 7 bases remained unmatched. Germline-derived CDR1 and CDR2 are GTSNPN and SVGIG (reference sequence). The CDR3 DNA reads as TGTGCCTGGAGTACTAGCGGGATCTTTCCCGAGCAGTACTTC. Encoded protein: CAWSTSGIFPEQYF.

Comments on this clonotype: Since no conserved phenylalanine or tryptophan closes the CDR3, a read error is the likely cause. J is TRBJ2-2 and V is TRBV11-2; D is perhaps TRBD1 or TRBD2 (5 bases each). The CDR3 totals 13 residues. Germline values: CDR1 SGHAT, CDR2 FQNNGV. CDR3 sequence (DNA): TGTGACACGGGACGGGGGAACACCGGGGAGCTGTTTTTG. This encodes CDTGRGNTGELFL.

This clonotype has a count of ten or more. The rearrangement links TRBV10-2 to TRBJ2-1; D is possibly TRBD2 (6 bases). V lost 6 bases, J lost 5 bases, and 11 bases lay in between. Germline V gene lookup returns CDR1 WSHSY and CDR2 SAAADI. The CDR3 is 13 residues long. The CDR3 DNA reads TGCGCCAGCAGGGGACTGCATAACAATGAGCAGTTCTTC. This codes for CASRGLHNNEQFF.

The chain is built from TRBV4-1 and TRBJ2-7, with D perhaps being TRBD1 or TRBD2 (5 bases each). The CDR3 consists of 14 residues. Germline V gene lookup returns CDR1 MGHRA and CDR2 YSYEKL. Trimming left V 6 bases short and J 6 bases short, with 18 bases between. The CDR3 protein is CASRPGPSPREQYF. The CDR3, as DNA: TGCGCCAGCAGACCGGGGCCGAGCCCCCGCGAGCAGTACTTC.

The V gene is TRBV11-2, the J gene TRBJ2-5, with 14 positions matching TRBD2. CDR1 is SGHAT, CDR2 FQNNGV, per germline. J gave up 5 bases and V 3 bases, and 8 bases lay outside the gene matches. The CDR3 sequence is 17 residues long. CDR3 sequence: CASSFPRLAGGSETQYF. The CDR3, as DNA: TGTGCCAGCAGCTTTCCCCGACTAGCGGGAGGGTCGGAGACCCAGTACTTC. The full variable domain, its missing parts supplied by reference TRBV11-2 and TRBJ2-5, is EAGVAQSPRYKIIEKRQSVAFWCNPISGHATLYWYQQILGQGPKLLIQFQNNGVVDDSQLPKDRFSAERLKGVDSTLKIQPAKLEDSAVYLCASSFPRLAGGSETQYFGPGTRLLVL.